Here is one T cell receptor beta chain with its context. Authors' analysis steps: Amplifying reference gene primers gave estimates of nucleated cell counts. Assay: immunoSEQ multiplex PCR; the TCRdb copy retains only in-frame clones and omits some. Clone size and the V and J calls come from that table; the DNA yielded D and trimming. This repertoire shows 150,000 to 200,000 clones, about 90% found once; its top ten account for about 1.2%. These data belong to a study of blood T cell repertoires in COVID-19. Study-wide background: Sources were T cells, B-cell-depleted T cells, or PBMCs; the material itself was cDNA or gDNA.

J lost 2 bases, V lost 0 bases, and 1 base had no gene match. Germline CDR1 MGHRA, CDR2 YSYEKL. This CDR3 contains 16 residues. This TCR was sampled from a human donor with acute COVID-19. The donor label of this sample is uncertain. The chain carries TRBV4-1 and TRBJ2-1; 10 nucleotides align to TRBD2. The sequenced sample was PBMCs or T cells enriched from blood (not recorded which). For the CDR3, the DNA is TGCGCCAGCAGCCAAGAAACTAGCGGGGCCTACAATGAGCAGTTCTTC. It codes for CASSQETSGAYNEQFF.